The 20 T cell receptor beta chains below were found in one sample sequenced in a study of human T cells and chemical hapten exposure (dated by TCRdb to the early 2020s). The method was RACE. Instrument on record: NextSeq 500. TCRdb trimmed the raw reads at Q25, called clones with MiXCR and kept productive beta chains. Each CDR3 protein appears once, grouped with its most common genes and DNA. Counted in this sample were 350,000 or so distinct CDR3 sequences; about 7% of them appeared once. The ten largest make up 8% to 9% of the sample. The intended sense of this specimen's time point label: patch test 1, 2 weeks after DPC sensitization. The sample's treatment or condition label, decoded: therapeutic diphenylcyclopropenone sensitization with weekly scalp DPC. Sequences were derived from whole blood, sampled in connection with sensitization to the hapten diphenylcyclopropenone (DPC). Source of these receptors: a woman younger than 30 with alopecia areata. Some clones in this sample may be carry-over from other donors' samples.

This clonotype occurred a few times. This chain links TRBV13 with TRBJ2-3; 8 bases match TRBD2. This CDR3 spans 17 amino acids. Per germline, CDR1 PRHDT and CDR2 FYEKMQ (reference sequence). Germline trimming cut 6 bases from V and 0 bases from J; bases unmatched to any gene: 11. CDR3 amino acids: CASRWKAGAPSTDTQYF. CDR3 in DNA: TGTGCCAGCAGATGGAAAGCGGGGGCCCCTAGCACAGATACGCAGTATTTT.

In its sample, this clonotype was seen a few times. The gene calls are TRBV12-5 and TRBJ1-1; TRBD1 matches at 7 bases. The CDR3 extends over 15 amino acids. Germline V gene data show CDR1 as LGHNT and CDR2 as FRNRAP. The V and J ends lost 1 base and 2 bases, in that order; junction bases with no gene match: 4. The CDR3 nucleotides read TGTGCTAGTGGTTTGGGACAGGGAATAAACACTGAAGCTTTCTTT. Translation gives CASGLGQGINTEAFF.

This clonotype came up a few times. V gene TRBV7-3 combines with J gene TRBJ1-5; no reliable D call. The CDR3 loop spans 13 amino acids. Trimming stripped 3 bases from V and 3 bases from J, with 6 bases between. CDR1 and CDR2 (germline): SGHTA, FQGTGA. CDR3 residues: CASSFVPNQPQHF. CDR3 bases: TGTGCCAGCAGCTTCGTCCCCAATCAGCCCCAGCATTTT.

The rearrangement joins TRBV7-2 to TRBJ2-5; D not resolved. The CDR3 runs 13 residues. CDR1 and CDR2 (germline): SGHTA, FQGNSA. Trimming left V 5 bases short and J 4 bases short, with 11 bases between. Written as DNA, the CDR3 is TGTGCCAGCAGCCCCGCCCGACGAGAGACCCAGTACTTC. Amino acid sequence: CASSPARRETQYF.

The CDR3 region is CSARTTEYESTEAFF. DNA for the CDR3: TGCAGTGCTAGAACCACAGAGTACGAAAGCACTGAAGCTTTCTTT. The chain is built from TRBV20-1 and TRBJ1-1; no firm D call. CDR1 and CDR2 (germline): DFQATT, SNEGSKA (reference sequence). The CDR3 has 15 amino acids. Between the trimmed V and J ends, which lost 2 bases and 4 bases, there was a span of 17 bases.

The chain recombines TRBV3-1 with TRBJ2-7; TRBD1 matches at 7 bases. V lost 4 bases to trimming and J lost 5 bases; unmatched junction nucleotides: 11. The V gene's germline CDR1 is LGHDT and CDR2 YNNKEL (reference sequence). CDR3 length equals 15 residues. The CDR3 region is CASSPDRQGFNEQYF. The CDR3 DNA reads TGTGCCAGCAGCCCGGACCGACAGGGTTTCAACGAGCAGTACTTC.

V and J are TRBV28 and TRBJ2-7; D gene ambiguous. The CDR3 is 12 residues long. V dropped 9 bases and J dropped 5 bases, with 14 bases sitting between them. Germline V gives CDR1 MDHEN, CDR2 SYDVKM. CDR3 DNA sequence: TGTGCCAGTCGGACCTGGGATAACGAGCAGTACTTC. Encoded protein: CASRTWDNEQYF.

The genes are TRBV6-2 or TRBV6-3 and TRBJ2-5, with D possibly being TRBD2 (5 bases). Per the germline V gene, CDR1 is MNHEY and CDR2 is SVGEGT. The CDR3 sequence is 13 residues long. Trimming stripped 3 bases from V and 7 bases from J, with 12 bases between. CDR3 sequence: CASSYSGGGTQYF. The CDR3 DNA follows: TGTGCCAGCAGTTATTCCGGAGGTGGGACCCAGTACTTC.

This sequence joins TRBV28 and TRBJ2-5; D uncertain. Trimming pared 3 bases from V and 1 base from J, leaving 12 bases between. This CDR3 comprises 15 residues. Germline V CDR1 and CDR2: MDHEN, SYDVKM. The CDR3 DNA is TGTGCCAGCAGTTTTGACCAGGCATCCCAAGAGACCCAGTACTTC. Protein product: CASSFDQASQETQYF.

In this sample, this clonotype turned up many times. The chain is built from TRBV2 and TRBJ2-7, with TRBD2 matching 8 bases. The germline CDR1 and CDR2 sequences are SNHLY and FYNNEI. Losses at the gene ends were 0 bases for V and 2 bases for J; bases not matched to a gene: 3. This CDR3 region has 15 residues. In DNA form, the CDR3 reads TGTGCCAGCAGTGAAGCAACGGGGGGGCCCTACGAGCAGTACTTC. Amino acid sequence: CASSEATGGPYEQYF.

This clonotype was counted many times. The rearrangement uses TRBV10-3 and TRBJ2-3; 10 bases match TRBD2. CDR3 length: 17 residues. V shed 3 bases, J shed 0 bases, and the junction held 6 bases outside the gene matches. The germline gives CDR1 ENHRY, CDR2 SYGVKD. CDR3 DNA: TGTGCCATCAGTGAAACACTAGCGGGGACTAGCACAGATACGCAGTATTTT. Its protein is CAISETLAGTSTDTQYF.

This clonotype has a count of ten or more. J is TRBJ2-3 and V is TRBV29-1, with a weak D call TRBD1 (6 bases). Germline V CDR1 and CDR2: SQVTM, ANQGSEA. Trimming left V 6 bases short and J 4 bases short, with 14 bases between. This CDR3 is 13 amino acids long. CDR3 DNA sequence: TGCAGCGTGGACCCAGGGGTCCCAGATACGCAGTATTTT. It is translated as CSVDPGVPDTQYF.

This clonotype was seen repeatedly, ten times or more. This sequence joins TRBV12-3 or TRBV12-4 and TRBJ2-3; D is perhaps TRBD2 (6 bases). CDR3 length: 15 residues. Trimming took off 6 bases at V and 6 bases at J, with 19 bases between the two ends. The CDR3 DNA sequence: TGTGCCAGCAGGCCCGGGACTCGGGAGTGGGATACGCAGTATTTT. As protein: CASRPGTREWDTQYF.

This clonotype was seen many times. The rearrangement links TRBV5-1 to TRBJ1-1; tentative D call: TRBD1 (5 bases). This CDR3 region has 14 residues. V lost 0 bases to trimming and J lost 4 bases, with 10 bases between them. Germline CDR1 is SGHRS and CDR2 is YFSETQ. CDR3 region: CASSLEAGGTEAFF. CDR3 in DNA: TGCGCCAGCAGCTTGGAAGCTGGGGGCACTGAAGCTTTCTTT.

This clonotype was detected many times. The chain has TRBV21-1 and TRBJ2-4. TRBV21-1 is noted as a pseudogene. The CDR3 covers 15 residues. The CDR3 here is CASSNPCRVLHIQYF. The CDR3 bases are TGTGCCAGCAGCAACCCTTGTAGGGTTTTACACATTCAGTACTTC.

The chain is built from TRBV10-3 and TRBJ2-4, with TRBD1 identical over 10 bases. CDR3 size: 14 residues. The germline CDR1 and CDR2 sequences are ENHRY and SYGVKD. V shed 8 bases and J 12 bases; nucleotides not matched to a gene: 13. CDR3 protein: CAIRPDRGGFAQYF. The DNA of the CDR3 is TGTGCCATCCGACCGGACAGGGGGGGCTTTGCTCAGTACTTC.

The chain couples TRBV19 to TRBJ1-2, with TRBD1 matching over 7 bases. The CDR3 is made up of 14 amino acids. The ends lost 5 bases at V and 3 bases at J; junction bases unmatched: 6. Germline CDR1 reads LNHDA; CDR2 reads SQIVND (reference sequence). CDR3 residues: CASSGQDTHYGYTF. Here the CDR3 DNA reads TGTGCCAGTAGTGGACAGGACACACACTATGGCTACACCTTC.

J is TRBJ1-2 and V is TRBV20-1; D might be TRBD1 (5 bases). V was pared by 0 bases and J by 6 bases, with 17 bases between. This CDR3 has 15 residues. Germline lookup yields CDR1 DFQATT and CDR2 SNEGSKA (reference sequence). The CDR3 DNA sequence: TGCAGTGCTAGAGATGCAGGGCAGGTTCCTCATGGCTACACCTTC. This gives the protein CSARDAGQVPHGYTF.

This clonotype was detected only a few times. This chain links TRBV27 with TRBJ2-3; D not resolved. V lost 1 base, J lost 6 bases, and 8 bases lay in between. Germline CDR1 and CDR2: MNHEY and SMNVEV (reference sequence). This CDR3 region has 13 residues. The CDR3, as DNA: TGTGCCAGCAGTTTATTACTTGGCGATACGCAGTATTTT. Protein product: CASSLLLGDTQYF.

This clonotype was recorded a few times. The genes are TRBV6-4 and TRBJ1-6, with TRBD1 matching 9 bases. Per the germline V gene, CDR1 is MRHNA and CDR2 is SNTAGT. J lost 10 bases, V lost 6 bases, and 4 bases had no gene match. The CDR3 loop spans 13 amino acids. Here the CDR3 DNA reads TGTGCCAGCAGCTGGGACAGGGTCTCACCCCTCCACTTT. Translation gives CASSWDRVSPLHF.